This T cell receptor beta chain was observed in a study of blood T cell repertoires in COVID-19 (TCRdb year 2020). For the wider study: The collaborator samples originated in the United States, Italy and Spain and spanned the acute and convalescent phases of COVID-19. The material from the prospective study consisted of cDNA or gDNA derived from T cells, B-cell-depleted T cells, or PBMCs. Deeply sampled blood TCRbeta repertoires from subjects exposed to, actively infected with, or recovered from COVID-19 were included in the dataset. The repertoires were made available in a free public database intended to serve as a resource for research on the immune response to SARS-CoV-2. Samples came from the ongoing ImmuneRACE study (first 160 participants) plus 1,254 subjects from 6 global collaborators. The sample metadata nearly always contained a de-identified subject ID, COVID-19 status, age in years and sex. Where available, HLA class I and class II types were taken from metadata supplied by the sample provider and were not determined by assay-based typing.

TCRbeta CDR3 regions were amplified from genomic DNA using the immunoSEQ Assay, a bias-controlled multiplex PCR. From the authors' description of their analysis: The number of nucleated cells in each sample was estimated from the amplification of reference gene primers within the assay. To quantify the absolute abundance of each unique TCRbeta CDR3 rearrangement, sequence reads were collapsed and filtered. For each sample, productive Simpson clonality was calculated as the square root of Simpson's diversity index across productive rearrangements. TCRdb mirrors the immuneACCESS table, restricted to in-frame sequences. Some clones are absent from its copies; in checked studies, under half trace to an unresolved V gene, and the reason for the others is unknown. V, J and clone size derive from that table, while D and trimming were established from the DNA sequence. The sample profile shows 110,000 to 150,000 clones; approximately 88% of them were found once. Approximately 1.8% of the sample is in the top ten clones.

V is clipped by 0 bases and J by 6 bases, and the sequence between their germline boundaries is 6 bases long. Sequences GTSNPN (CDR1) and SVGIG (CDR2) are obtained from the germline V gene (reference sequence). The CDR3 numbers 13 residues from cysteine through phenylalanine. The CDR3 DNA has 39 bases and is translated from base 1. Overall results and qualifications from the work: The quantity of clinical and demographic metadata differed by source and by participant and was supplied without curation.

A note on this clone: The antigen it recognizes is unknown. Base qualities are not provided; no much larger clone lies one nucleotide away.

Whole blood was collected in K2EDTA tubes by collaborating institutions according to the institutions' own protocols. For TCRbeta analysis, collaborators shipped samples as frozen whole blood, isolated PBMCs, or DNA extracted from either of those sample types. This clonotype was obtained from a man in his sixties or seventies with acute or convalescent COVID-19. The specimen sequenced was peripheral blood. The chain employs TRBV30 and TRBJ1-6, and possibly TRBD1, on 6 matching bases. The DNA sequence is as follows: TGTGCCTGGAGTGTACAGGGTAATTCACCCCTCCACTTT. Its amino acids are CAWSVQGNSPLHF.